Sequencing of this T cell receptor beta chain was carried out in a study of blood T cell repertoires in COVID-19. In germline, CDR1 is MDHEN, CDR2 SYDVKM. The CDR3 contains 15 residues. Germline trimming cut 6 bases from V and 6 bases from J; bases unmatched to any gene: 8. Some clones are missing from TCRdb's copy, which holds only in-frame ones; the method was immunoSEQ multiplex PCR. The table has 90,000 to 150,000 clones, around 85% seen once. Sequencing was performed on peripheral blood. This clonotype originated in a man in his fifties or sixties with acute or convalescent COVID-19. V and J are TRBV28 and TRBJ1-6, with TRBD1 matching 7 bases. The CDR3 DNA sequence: TGTGCCAGCAGCTCGACAGGGTTGAGTAATTCACCCCTCCACTTT. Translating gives CASSSTGLSNSPLHF.